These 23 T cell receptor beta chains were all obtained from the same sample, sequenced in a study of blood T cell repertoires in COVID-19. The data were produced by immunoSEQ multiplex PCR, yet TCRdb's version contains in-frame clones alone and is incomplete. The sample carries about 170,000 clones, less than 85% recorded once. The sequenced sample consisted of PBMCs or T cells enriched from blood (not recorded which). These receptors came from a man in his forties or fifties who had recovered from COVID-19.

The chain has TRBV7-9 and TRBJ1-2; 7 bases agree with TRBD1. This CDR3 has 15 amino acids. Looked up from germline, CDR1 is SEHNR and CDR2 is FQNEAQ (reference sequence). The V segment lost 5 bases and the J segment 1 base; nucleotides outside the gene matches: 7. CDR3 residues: CASSPRQGRNYGYTF. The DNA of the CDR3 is TGTGCCAGCAGCCCAAGACAGGGTCGTAACTATGGCTACACCTTC.

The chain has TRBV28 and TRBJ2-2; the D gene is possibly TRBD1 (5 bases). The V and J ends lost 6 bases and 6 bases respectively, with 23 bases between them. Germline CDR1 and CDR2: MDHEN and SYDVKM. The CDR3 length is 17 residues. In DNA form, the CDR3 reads TGTGCCAGCAGCCGCACCTCAGGGTCCCGGACCTCCGGGGAGCTGTTTTTT. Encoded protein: CASSRTSGSRTSGELFF.

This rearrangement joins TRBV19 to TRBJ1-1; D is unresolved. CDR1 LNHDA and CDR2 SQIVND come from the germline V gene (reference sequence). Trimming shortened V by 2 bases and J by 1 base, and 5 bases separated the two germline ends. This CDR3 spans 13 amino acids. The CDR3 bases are TGTGCCAGTAGTATAACAGAGAACACTGAAGCTTTCTTT. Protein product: CASSITENTEAFF.

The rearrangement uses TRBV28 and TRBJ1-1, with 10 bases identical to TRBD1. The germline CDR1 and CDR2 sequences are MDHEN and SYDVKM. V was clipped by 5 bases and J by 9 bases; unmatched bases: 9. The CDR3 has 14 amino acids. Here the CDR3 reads CASSGGDRGLKAFF. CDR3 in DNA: TGTGCCAGCAGTGGCGGGGACAGGGGTCTTAAAGCTTTCTTT. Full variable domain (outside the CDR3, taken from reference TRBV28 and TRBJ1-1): DVKVTQSSRYLVKRTGEKVFLECVQDMDHENMFWYRQDPGLGLRLIYFSYDVKMKEKGDIPEGYSVSREKKERFSLILESASTNQTSMYLCASSGGDRGLKAFFGQGTRLTVV.

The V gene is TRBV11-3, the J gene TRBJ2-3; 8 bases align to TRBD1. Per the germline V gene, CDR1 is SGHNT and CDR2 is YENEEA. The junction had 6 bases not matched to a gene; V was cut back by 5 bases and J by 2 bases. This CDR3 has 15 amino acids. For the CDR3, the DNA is TGTGCCAGCAGCCCAGGACAGGGATACACAGATACGCAGTATTTT. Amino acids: CASSPGQGYTDTQYF.

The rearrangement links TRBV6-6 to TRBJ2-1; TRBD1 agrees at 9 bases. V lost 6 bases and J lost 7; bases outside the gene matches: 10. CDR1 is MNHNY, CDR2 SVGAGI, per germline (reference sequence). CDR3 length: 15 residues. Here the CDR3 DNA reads TGTGCCAGCAGCGACACCGGGACAGGGCTAAATGAGCAGTTCTTC. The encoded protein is CASSDTGTGLNEQFF.

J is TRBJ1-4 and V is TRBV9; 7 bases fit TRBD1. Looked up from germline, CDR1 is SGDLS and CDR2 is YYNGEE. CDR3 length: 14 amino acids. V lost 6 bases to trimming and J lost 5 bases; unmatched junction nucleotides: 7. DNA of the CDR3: TGTGCCAGCAACCTAGGGGGCCTAAATGAAAAACTGTTTTTT. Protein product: CASNLGGLNEKLFF.

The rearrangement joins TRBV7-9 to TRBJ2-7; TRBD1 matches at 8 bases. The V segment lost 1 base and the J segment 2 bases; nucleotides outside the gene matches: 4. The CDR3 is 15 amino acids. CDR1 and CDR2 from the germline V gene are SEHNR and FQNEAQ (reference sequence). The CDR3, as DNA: TGTGCCAGCAGCTTAGAGGGACAGGTCACCTACGAGCAGTACTTC. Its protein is CASSLEGQVTYEQYF.

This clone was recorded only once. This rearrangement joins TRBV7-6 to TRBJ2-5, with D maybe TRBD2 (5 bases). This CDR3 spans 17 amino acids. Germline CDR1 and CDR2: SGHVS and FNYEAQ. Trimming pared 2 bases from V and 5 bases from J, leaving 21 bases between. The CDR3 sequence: CASSLSPAAPLGETQYF. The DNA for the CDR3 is TGTGCCAGCAGCTTAAGCCCAGCGGCTCCCTTAGGCGAGACCCAGTACTTC.

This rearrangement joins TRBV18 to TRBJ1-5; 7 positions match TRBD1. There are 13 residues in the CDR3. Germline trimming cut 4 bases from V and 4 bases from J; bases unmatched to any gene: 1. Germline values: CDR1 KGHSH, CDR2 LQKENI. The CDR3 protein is CASSQGQNQPQHF. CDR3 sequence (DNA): TGTGCCAGCTCACAGGGACAGAATCAGCCCCAGCATTTT.

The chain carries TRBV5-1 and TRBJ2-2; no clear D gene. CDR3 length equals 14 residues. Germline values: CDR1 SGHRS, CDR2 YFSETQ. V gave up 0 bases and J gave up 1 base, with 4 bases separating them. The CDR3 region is CASSLARNTGELFF. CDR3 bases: TGCGCCAGCAGCTTGGCCAGGAACACCGGGGAGCTGTTTTTT.

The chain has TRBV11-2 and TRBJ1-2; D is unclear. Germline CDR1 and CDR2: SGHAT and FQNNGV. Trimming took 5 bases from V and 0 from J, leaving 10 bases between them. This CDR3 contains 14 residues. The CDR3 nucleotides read TGTGCCAGCAGCCCCCATACAGCTAACTATGGCTACACCTTC. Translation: CASSPHTANYGYTF.

CDR3 protein: CASSLGQDLPGYTF. CDR3 nucleotide sequence: TGTGCCAGCAGTCTCGGACAGGACCTCCCTGGCTACACCTTC. This chain uses TRBV2 with TRBJ1-2; 7 bases match TRBD1. The V gene end was trimmed by 5 bases and the J gene end by 7 bases; junction bases not matched to a gene: 10. The CDR3 loop spans 14 amino acids. Per the germline V gene, CDR1 is SNHLY and CDR2 is FYNNEI.

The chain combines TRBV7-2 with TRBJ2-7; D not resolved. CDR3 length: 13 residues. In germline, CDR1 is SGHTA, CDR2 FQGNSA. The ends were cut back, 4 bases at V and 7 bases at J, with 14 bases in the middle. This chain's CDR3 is CASSSRLPWEQYF. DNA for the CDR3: TGTGCCAGCAGCTCCCGACTCCCGTGGGAGCAGTACTTC. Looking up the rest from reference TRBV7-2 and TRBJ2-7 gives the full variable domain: GAGVSQSPSNKVTEKGKDVELRCDPISGHTALYWYRQSLGQGLEFLIYFQGNSAPDKSGLPSDRFSAERTGGSVSTLTIQRTQQEDSAVYLCASSSRLPWEQYFGPGTRLTVT.

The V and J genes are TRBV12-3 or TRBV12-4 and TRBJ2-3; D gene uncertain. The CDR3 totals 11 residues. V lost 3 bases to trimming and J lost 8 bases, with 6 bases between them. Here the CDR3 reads CASSFVGTQYF. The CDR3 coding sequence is TGTGCCAGCAGTTTTGTCGGTACGCAGTATTTT.

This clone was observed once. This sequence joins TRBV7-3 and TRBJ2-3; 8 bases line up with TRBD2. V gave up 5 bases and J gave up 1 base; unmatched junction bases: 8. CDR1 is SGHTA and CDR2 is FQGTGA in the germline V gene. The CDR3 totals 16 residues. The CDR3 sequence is CASSPGAGGRTDTQYF. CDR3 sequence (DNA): TGTGCCAGCAGCCCGGGGGCGGGGGGCCGCACAGATACGCAGTATTTT.

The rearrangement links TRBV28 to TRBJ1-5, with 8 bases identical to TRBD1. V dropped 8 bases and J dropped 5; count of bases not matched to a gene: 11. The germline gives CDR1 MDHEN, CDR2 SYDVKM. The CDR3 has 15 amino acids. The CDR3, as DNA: TGTGCCAGCTCTCAGGGCAGGGGGCGAGATCAGCCCCAGCATTTT. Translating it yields CASSQGRGRDQPQHF.

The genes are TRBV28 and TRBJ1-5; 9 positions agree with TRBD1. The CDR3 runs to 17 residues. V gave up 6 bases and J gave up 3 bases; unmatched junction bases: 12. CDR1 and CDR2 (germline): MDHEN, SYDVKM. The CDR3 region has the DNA TGTGCCAGCAGGGGGCTGGCCGGACAGGGGATCAATCAGCCCCAGCATTTT. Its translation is CASRGLAGQGINQPQHF.

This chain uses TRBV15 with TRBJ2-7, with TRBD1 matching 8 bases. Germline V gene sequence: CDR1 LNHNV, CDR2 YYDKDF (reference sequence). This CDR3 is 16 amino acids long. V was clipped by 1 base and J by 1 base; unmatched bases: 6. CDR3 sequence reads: CATSRATGARSYEQYF. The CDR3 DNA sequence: TGTGCCACCAGCAGAGCGACAGGGGCTCGGTCCTACGAGCAGTACTTC.

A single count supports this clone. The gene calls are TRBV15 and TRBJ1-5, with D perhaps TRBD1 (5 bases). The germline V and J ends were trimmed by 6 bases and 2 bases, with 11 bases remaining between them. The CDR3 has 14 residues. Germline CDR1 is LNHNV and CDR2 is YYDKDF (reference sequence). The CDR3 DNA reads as TGTGCCACCAGGGAGACAGAAGGCAATCAGCCCCAGCATTTT. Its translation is CATRETEGNQPQHF.

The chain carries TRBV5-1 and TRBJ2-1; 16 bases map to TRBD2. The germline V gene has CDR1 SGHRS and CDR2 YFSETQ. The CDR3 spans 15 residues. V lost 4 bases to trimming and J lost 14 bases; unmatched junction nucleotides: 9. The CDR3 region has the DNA TGCGCCAGCAGCCAGGGGACTAGCGGGGGGGCCAGTGAGTTCTTC. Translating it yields CASSQGTSGGASEFF.

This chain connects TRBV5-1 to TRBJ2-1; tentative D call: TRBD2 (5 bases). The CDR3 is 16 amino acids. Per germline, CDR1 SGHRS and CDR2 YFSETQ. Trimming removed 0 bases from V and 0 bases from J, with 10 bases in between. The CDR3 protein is CASSLDPGGSYNEQFF. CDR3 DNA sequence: TGCGCCAGCAGCTTGGACCCCGGAGGCTCCTACAATGAGCAGTTCTTC. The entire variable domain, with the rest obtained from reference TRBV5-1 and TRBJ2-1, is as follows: KAGVTQTPRYLIKTRGQQVTLSCSPISGHRSVSWYQQTPGQGLQFLFEYFSETQRNKGNFPGRFSGRQFSNSRSEMNVSTLELGDSALYLCASSLDPGGSYNEQFFGPGTRLTVL.

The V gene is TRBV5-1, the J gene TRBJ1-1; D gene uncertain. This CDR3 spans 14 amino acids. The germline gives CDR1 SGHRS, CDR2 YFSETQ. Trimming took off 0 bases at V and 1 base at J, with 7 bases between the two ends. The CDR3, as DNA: TGCGCCAGCAGCTTGGCGGCAGGGAACACTGAAGCTTTCTTT. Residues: CASSLAAGNTEAFF.